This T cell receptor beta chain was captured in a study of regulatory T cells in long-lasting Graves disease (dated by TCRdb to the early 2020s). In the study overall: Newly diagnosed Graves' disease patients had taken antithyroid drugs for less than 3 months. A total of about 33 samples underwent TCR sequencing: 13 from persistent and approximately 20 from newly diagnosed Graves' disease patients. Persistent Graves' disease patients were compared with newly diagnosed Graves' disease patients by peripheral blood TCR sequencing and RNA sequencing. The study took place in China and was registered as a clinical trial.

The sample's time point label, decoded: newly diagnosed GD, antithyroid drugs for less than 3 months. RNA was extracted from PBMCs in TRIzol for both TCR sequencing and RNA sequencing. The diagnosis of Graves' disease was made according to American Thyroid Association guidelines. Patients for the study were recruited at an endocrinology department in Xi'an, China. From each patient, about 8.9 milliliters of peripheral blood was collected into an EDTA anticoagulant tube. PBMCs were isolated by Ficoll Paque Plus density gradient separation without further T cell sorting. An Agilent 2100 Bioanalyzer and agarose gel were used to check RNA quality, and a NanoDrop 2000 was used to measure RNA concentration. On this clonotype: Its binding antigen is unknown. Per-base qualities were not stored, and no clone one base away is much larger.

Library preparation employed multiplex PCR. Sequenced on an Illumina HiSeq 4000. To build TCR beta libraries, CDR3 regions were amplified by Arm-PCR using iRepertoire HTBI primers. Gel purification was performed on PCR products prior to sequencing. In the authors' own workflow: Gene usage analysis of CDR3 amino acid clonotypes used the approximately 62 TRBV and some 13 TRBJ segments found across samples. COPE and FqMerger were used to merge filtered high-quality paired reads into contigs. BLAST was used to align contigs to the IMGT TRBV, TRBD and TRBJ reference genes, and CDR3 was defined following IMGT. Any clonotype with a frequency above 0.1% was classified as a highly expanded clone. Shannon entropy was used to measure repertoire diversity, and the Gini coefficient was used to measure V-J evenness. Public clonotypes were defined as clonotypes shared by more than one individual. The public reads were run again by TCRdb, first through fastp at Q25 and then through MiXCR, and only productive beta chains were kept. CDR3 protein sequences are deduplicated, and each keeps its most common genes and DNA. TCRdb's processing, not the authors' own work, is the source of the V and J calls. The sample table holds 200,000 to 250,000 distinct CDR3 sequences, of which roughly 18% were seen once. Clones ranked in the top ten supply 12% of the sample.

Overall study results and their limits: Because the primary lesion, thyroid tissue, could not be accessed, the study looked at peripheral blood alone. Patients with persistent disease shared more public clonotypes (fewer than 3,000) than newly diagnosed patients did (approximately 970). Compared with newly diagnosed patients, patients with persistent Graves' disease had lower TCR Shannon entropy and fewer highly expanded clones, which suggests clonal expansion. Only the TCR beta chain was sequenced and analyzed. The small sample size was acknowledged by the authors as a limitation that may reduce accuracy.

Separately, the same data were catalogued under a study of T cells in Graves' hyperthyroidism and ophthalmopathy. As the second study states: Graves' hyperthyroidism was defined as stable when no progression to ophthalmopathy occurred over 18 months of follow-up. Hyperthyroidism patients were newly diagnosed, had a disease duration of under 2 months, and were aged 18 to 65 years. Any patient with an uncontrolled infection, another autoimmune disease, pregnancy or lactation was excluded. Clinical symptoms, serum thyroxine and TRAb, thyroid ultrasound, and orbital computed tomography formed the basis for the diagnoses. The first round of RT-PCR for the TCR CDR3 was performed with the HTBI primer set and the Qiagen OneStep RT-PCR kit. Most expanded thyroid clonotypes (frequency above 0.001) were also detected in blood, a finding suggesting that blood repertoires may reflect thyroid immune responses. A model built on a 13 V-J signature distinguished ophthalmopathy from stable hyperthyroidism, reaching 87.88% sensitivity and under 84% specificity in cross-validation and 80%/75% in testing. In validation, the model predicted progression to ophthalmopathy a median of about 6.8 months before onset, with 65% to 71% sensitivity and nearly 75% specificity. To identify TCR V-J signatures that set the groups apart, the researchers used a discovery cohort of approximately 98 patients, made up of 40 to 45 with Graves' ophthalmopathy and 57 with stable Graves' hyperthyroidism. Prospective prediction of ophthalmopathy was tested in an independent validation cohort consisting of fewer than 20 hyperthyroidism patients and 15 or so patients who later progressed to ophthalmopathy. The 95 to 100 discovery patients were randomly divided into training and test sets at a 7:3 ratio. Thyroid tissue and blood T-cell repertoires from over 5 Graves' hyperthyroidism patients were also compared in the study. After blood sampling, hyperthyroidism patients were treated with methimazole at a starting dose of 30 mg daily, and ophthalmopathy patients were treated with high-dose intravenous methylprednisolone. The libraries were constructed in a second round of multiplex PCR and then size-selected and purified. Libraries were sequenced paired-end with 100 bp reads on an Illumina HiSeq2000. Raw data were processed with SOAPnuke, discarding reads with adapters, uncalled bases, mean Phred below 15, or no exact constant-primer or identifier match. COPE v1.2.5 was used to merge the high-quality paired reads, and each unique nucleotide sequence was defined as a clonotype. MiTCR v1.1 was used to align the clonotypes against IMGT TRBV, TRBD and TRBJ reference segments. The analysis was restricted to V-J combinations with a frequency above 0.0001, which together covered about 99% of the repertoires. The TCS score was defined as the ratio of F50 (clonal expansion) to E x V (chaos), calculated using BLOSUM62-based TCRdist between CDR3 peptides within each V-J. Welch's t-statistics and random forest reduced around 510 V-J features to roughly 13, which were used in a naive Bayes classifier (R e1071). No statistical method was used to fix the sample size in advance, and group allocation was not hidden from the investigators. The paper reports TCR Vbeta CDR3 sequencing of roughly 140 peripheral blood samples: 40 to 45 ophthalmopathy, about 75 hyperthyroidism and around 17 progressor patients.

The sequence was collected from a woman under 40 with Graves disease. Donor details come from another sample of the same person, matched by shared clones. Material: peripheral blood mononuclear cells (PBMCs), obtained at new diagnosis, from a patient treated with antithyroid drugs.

CDR3 sequence: CATGLAGVGSTDTQYF. The nucleotide sequence reads TGTGCCACCGGACTAGCGGGAGTTGGTAGCACAGATACGCAGTATTTT. Recombination linked TRBV19 to TRBJ2-3, and 13 bases in between align with TRBD2. The cysteine opens and the phenylalanine closes a CDR3 of 16 amino acids. CDR3 DNA is the only sequence kept; it has 48 bases, read in frame from the first base. Reading the germline V gene (reference sequence) gives CDR1 LNHDA and CDR2 SQIVND. V has 10 bases trimmed and J has 0 bases trimmed; junction bases matching no gene number 7.